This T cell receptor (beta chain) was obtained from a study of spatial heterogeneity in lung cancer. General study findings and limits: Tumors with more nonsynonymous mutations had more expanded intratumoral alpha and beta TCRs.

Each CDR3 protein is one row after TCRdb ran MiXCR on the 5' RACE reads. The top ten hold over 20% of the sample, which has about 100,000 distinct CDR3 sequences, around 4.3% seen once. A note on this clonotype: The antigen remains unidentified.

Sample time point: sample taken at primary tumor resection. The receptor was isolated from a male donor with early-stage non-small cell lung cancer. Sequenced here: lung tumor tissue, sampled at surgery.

Here the CDR3 reads CAWSDGRAHEQYF. CDR3 nucleotide sequence: TGTGCCTGGAGTGACGGCAGAGCTCACGAGCAGTACTTC. The chain combines TRBV30 with TRBJ2-7; D is undetermined. The CDR3 totals 13 residues. Germline V lookup: CDR1 GTSNPN, CDR2 SVGIG (reference sequence). Deletions cut 1 base from V and 5 bases from J, with 12 bases between.